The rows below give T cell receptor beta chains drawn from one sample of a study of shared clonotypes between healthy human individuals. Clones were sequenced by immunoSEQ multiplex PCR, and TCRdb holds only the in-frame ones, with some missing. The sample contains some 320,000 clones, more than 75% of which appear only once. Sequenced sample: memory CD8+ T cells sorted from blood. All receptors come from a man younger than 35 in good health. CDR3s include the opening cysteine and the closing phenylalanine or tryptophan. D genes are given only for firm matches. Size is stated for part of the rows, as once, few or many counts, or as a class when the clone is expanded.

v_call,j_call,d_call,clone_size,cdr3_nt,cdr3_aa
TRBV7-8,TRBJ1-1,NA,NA,TGTGCCAGCAGCCCGTTAGAGAGGACGAACACTGAAGCTTTCTTT,CASSPLERTNTEAFF
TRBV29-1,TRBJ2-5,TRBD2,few,TGCAGCGTTGTGGCCCTTCAGCGGGGGTGGGAGACCCAGTACTTC,CSVVALQRGWETQYF
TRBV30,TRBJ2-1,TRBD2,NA,TGTGCCTGGAGTGGGACTAGCGGGATCGATGAGCAGTTCTTC,CAWSGTSGIDEQFF
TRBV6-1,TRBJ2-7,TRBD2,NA,TGTGCCAGCAACGAGGCCGGGACTAGCGGCGAGCAGTACTTC,CASNEAGTSGEQYF
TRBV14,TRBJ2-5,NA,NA,TGTGCCAGCAGCCGATCGGAGTGGGAGACCCAGTACTTC,CASSRSEWETQYF
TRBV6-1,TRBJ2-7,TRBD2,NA,TGTGCCAGCAGTGATCTCACTAGCGGGGCCTACGAGCAGTACTTC,CASSDLTSGAYEQYF
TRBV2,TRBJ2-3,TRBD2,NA,TGTGCCAGCGTCAAAACTAGCGGGAGCACAGATACGCAGTATTTT,CASVKTSGSTDTQYF
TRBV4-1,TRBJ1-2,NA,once,TGCGCCAGCAGCGTAGCAGGGGCCCTCTATGGCTACACCTTC,CASSVAGALYGYTF
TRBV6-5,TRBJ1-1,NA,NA,TGTGCCAGCAGTTACTCGCCAGCCCACACTGAAGCTTTCTTT,CASSYSPAHTEAFF
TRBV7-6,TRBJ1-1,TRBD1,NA,TGTGCCAGCAGCTTAGCTGGGACAGGGGGGATCTTTAACACTGAAGCTTTCTTT,CASSLAGTGGIFNTEAFF
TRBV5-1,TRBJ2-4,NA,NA,TGCGCCAGCAGCTCAGGACGTCTAGCCAAAAACATTCAGTACTTC,CASSSGRLAKNIQYF
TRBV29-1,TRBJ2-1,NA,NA,TGCAGCGTTGGGGGAGTTAATAGATGGGACAATGAGCAGTTCTTC,CSVGGVNRWDNEQFF
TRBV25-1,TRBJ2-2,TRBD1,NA,TGTGCCAGCAGTGATGAAGACAGGGGAGGTTCCGGGGAGCTGTTTTTT,CASSDEDRGGSGELFF
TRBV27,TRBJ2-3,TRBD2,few,TGTGCCAGCAGTTCGACGGGGGCTAGCGGGAGGGACGATACGCAGTATTTT,CASSSTGASGRDDTQYF
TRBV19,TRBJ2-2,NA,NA,TGTGCCAGTACCCCCGACCGAGCGAACACCGGGGAGCTGTTTTTT,CASTPDRANTGELFF
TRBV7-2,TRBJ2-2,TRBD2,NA,TGTGCCAGCCGGGGGGGCACCGGGGAGCTGTTTTTT,CASRGGTGELFF
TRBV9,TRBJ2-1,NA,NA,TGTGCCAGCAGCGTAGCAGGGGCTGAGTACAATGAGCAGTTCTTC,CASSVAGAEYNEQFF
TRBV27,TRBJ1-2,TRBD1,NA,TGTGCCAGCACCCGGACAGGGAGTAACTATGGCTACACCTTC,CASTRTGSNYGYTF
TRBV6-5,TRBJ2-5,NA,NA,TGTGCCAGCAGTTATGGCCTCTCCGAGACCCAGTACTTC,CASSYGLSETQYF
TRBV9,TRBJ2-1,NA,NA,TGTGCCAGCAGCGTTCCCCCGAACAATGAGCAGTTCTTC,CASSVPPNNEQFF
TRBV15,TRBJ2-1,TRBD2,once,TGTGCCACCAGCAGAGTGGGACTAGCGGGGGCCGCCTACAATGAGCAGTTCTTC,CATSRVGLAGAAYNEQFF
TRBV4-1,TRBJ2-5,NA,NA,TGCGCCAGCAGCCACCCAGGAAGGGGAGAGACCCAGTACTTC,CASSHPGRGETQYF